The present TCR beta chain was sequenced within a study of a mutant IDH1 vaccine in newly diagnosed glioma. Study summary: Vaccines were first given 4-6 weeks after radiotherapy alone, or with temozolomide cycles.

Stated time point: week 35, safety follow-up. One vaccine dose held 300 ug of mutant IDH1 20-mer peptide and came with topical imiquimod. New WHO grade 3 or 4 IDH1-mutant, ATRX-lost astrocytomas were present in all donors. Sequenced by immunoSEQ multiplex PCR; TCRdb stores in-frame clones only, minus some. The data hold 44,000 or so clones, with about four fifths observed a single time. J lost 3 bases, V lost 4 bases, and 5 bases had no gene match. Germline CDR1 is SGHNT and CDR2 is YYREEE (reference sequence). The CDR3 sequence is 14 residues long. For this clone: Its antigen is not known. Other nucleotide sequences in the sample specify the same CDR3.

Regarding the study as a whole: The occurrence of vaccine-induced immune responses was seen in roughly 93% of patients. Pseudoprogression appears to have had no connection to changes in top peripheral T cell clonotypes.

The clonotype comes from a woman aged 40 to 50 with glioma. Some clones in this sample may be carry-over from other donors' samples. Here the sequenced sample was PBMCs, taken from a glioma patient whose treatment included an IDH1 peptide vaccine. The chain carries TRBV5-4 and TRBJ2-7, with 9 bases that match TRBD1. CDR3 coding DNA: TGTGCCAGCAGCCCGGGACAGGGAGGCTACGAGCAGTACTTC. This translates into CASSPGQGGYEQYF.